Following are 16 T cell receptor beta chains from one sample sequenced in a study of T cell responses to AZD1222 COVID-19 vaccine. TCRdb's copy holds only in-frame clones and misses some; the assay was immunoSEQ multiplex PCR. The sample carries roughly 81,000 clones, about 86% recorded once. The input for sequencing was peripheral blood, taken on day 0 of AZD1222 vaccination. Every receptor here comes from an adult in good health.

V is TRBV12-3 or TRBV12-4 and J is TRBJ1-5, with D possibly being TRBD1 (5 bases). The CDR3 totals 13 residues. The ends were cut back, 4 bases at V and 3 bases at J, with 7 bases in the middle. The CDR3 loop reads CASSWGINQPQHF. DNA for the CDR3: TGTGCCAGCAGTTGGGGGATCAATCAGCCCCAGCATTTT.

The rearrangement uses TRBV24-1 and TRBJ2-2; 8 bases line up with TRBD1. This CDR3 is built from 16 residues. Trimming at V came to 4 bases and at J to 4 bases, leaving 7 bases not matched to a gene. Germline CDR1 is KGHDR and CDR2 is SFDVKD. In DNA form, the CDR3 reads TGTGCCACCAGTGACCCAGGACAGGGTGGCACCGGGGAGCTGTTTTTT. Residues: CATSDPGQGGTGELFF.

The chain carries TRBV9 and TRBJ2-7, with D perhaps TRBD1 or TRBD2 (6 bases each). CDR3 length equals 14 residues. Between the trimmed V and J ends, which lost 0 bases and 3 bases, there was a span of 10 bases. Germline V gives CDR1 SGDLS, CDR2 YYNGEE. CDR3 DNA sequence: TGTGCCAGCAGCGTAGATGGAGGGGGCTACGAGCAGTACTTC. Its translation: CASSVDGGGYEQYF.

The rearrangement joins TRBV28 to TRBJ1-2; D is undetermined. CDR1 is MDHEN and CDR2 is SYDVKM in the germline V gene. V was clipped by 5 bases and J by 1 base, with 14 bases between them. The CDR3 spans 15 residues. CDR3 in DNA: TGTGCCAGCAGTCCTTGGCAACCCAATAACTATGGCTACACCTTC. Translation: CASSPWQPNNYGYTF.

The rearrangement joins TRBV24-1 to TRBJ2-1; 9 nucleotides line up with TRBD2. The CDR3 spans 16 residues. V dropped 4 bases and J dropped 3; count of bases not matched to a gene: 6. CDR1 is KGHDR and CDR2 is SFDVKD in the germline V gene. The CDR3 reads CATSDLAGDRYNEQFF. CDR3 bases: TGTGCCACCAGTGACTTAGCGGGAGATCGCTACAATGAGCAGTTCTTC.

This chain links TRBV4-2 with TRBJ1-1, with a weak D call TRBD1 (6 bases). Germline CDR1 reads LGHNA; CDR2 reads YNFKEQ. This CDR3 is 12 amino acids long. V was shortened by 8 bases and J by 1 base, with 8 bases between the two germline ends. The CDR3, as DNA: TGTGCCAGCCGAGGGGGGAACACTGAAGCTTTCTTT. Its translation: CASRGGNTEAFF.

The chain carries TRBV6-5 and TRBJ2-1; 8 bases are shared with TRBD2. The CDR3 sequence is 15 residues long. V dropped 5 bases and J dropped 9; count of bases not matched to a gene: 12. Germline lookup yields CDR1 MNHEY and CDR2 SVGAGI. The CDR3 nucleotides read TGTGCCAGCAGTAAGGGACTAGGGGGGGGAACTGAGCAGTTCTTC. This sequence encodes CASSKGLGGGTEQFF.

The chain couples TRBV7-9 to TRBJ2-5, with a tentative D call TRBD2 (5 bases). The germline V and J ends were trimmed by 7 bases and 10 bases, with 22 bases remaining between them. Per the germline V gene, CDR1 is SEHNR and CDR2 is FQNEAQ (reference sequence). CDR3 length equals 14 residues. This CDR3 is CASTGEGSTVDQYF. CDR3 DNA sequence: TGTGCCAGCACCGGGGAAGGGAGCACGGTCGACCAGTACTTC. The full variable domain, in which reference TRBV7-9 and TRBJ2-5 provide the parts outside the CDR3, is DTGVSQNPRHKITKRGQNVTFRCDPISEHNRLYWYRQTLGQGPEFLTYFQNEAQLEKSRLLSDRFSAERPKGSFSTLEIQRTEQGDSAMYLCASTGEGSTVDQYFGPGTRLLVL.

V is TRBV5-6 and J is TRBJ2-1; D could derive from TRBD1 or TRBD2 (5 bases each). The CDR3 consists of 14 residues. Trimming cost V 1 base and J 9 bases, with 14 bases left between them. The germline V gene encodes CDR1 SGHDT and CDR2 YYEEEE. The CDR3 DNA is TGTGCCAGCAGCTTGACAGGACTTAAAGGTGAGCAGTTCTTC. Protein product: CASSLTGLKGEQFF.

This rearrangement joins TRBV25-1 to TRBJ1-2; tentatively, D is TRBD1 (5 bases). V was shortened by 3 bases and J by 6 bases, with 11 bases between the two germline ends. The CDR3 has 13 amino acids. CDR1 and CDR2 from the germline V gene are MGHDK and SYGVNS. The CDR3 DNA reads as TGTGCCAGCAGTGAGGGGGGAAGGGATGGCTACACCTTC. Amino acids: CASSEGGRDGYTF.

DNA of the CDR3: TGCGCCAGCAATACTACACCGGGACTAAGGGCCGGCAATGAGCAGTTCTTC. Translated: CASNTTPGLRAGNEQFF. The genes are TRBV5-1 and TRBJ2-1; TRBD2 agrees at 7 bases. The CDR3 runs to 17 residues. Per germline, CDR1 SGHRS and CDR2 YFSETQ. Germline trimming cut 6 bases from V and 6 bases from J; bases unmatched to any gene: 18.

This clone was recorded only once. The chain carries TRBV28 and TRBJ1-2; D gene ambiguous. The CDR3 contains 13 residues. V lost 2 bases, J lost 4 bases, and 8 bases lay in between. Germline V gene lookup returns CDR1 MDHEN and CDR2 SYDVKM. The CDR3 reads CASSLTQPYGYTF. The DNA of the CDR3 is TGTGCCAGCAGTTTAACACAGCCCTATGGCTACACCTTC.

CDR3 DNA sequence: TGTGCCAGCAGTTTGTTTGCGGCTAGCACAGATACGCAGTATTTT. Its protein is CASSLFAASTDTQYF. The gene calls are TRBV27 and TRBJ2-3; no reliable D call. From germline, CDR1 is MNHEY and CDR2 SMNVEV (reference sequence). The CDR3 has 15 amino acids. Deletions cut 3 bases from V and 0 bases from J, with 10 bases between.

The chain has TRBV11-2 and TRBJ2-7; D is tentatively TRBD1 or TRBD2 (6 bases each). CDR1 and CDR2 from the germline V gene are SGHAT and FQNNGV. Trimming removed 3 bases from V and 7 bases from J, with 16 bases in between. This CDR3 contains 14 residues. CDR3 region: CASSFNPGAGEQYF. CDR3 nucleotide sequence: TGTGCCAGCAGCTTCAACCCAGGGGCGGGGGAGCAGTACTTC.

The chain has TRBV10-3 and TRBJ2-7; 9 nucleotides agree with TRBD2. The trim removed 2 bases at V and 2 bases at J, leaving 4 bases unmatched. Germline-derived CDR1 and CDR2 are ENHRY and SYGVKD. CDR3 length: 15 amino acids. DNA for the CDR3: TGTGCCATCAGTGAGATGGTAGCGGGAGCCTACGAGCAGTACTTC. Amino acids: CAISEMVAGAYEQYF.

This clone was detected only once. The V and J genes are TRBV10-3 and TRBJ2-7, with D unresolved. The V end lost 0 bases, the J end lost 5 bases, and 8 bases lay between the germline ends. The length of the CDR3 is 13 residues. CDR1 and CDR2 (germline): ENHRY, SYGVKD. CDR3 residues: CAISESGQNEQYF. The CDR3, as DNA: TGTGCCATCAGTGAGTCAGGGCAGAACGAGCAGTACTTC.